These T cell receptor beta chains were read from a single sample in a study of identical twins. One entry per CDR3 protein results from TCRdb running MiXCR on the 5' RACE reads. The data contain 1.5 million to 2 million distinct CDR3 sequences, more than 30% of them seen just once; the ten biggest clones take up roughly 0.3%. The sample consisted of cord blood. The source is a newborn girl in good health. Both conserved end residues are part of each CDR3. The D gene is left open where the match is weak. Expanded clones are given a class, and other clones once, few, many or no size at all.

d_call j_call v_call clone_size cdr3_aa cdr3_nt
NA TRBJ2-2 TRBV5-1 once CAGSPSFGTGELFF TGCGCCGGCAGCCCCAGTTTTGGCACCGGGGAGCTGTTTTTT
TRBD2 TRBJ2-7 TRBV5-6 NA CASSLGTSGQYEQYF TGTGCTAGCAGCTTGGGGACTAGCGGGCAATACGAGCAGTACTTC
TRBD1 TRBJ2-1 TRBV29-1 few CSVEASGQIYNEQFF TGCAGCGTTGAAGCGTCGGGACAGATCTACAATGAGCAGTTCTTC
TRBD2 TRBJ2-5 TRBV6-6 NA CASSQLADYNEQYF TGTGCCAGCAGCCAACTAGCGGACTACAATGAGCAGTACTTC
NA TRBJ1-4 TRBV7-2 NA CASSLRSAGRGNEKLFF TGTGCCAGCAGCTTACGTTCCGCAGGGCGGGGTAATGAAAAACTGTTTTTT
NA TRBJ1-2 TRBV13 NA CASSLGRGPGDYGYTF TGTGCCAGCAGCTTAGGTAGAGGGCCCGGGGACTATGGCTACACCTTC
TRBD1 TRBJ1-5 TRBV20-1 NA CSAGGKGNQPQHF TGCAGTGCAGGGGGCAAGGGCAATCAGCCCCAGCATTTT
NA TRBJ2-7 TRBV11-2 NA CASSSTVWGPFYEQYF TGTGCCAGCAGTTCTACCGTCTGGGGGCCATTCTACGAGCAGTACTTC
NA TRBJ2-2 TRBV25-1 NA CASSEYKAYAGELFF TGTGCCAGCAGTGAATATAAGGCGTACGCCGGGGAGCTGTTTTTT
NA TRBJ2-1 TRBV12-3/TRBV12-4 few CASSLWGRSYNEQFF TGTGCCAGCAGCCTGTGGGGGAGGTCCTACAATGAGCAGTTCTTC
TRBD1 TRBJ1-2 TRBV4-1 NA CASSRIPFGGQGNYGYTF TGCGCCAGCAGCCGCATACCGTTCGGAGGACAGGGAAACTATGGCTACACCTTC
NA TRBJ1-4 TRBV12-3/TRBV12-4 NA CASSLWGNNEKLFF TGTGCCAGCAGTTTATGGGGGAACAATGAAAAACTGTTTTTT
TRBD2 TRBJ2-7 TRBV13 NA CASSPREGDPYEQYF TGTGCCAGCAGCCCCAGGGAGGGAGATCCTTACGAGCAGTACTTC
TRBD2 TRBJ2-1 TRBV6-1 few CASSERVAGGLDEQFF TGTGCCAGCAGTGAGAGGGTAGCGGGGGGGCTCGATGAGCAGTTCTTC
NA TRBJ2-7 TRBV29-1 few CSVEEGQGYYNEQYF TGCAGCGTTGAAGAAGGCCAGGGGTACTACAATGAGCAGTACTTC
NA TRBJ1-1 TRBV4-1 few CASSQGSFNGPHTEAFF TGCGCCAGCAGCCAAGGCTCTTTTAACGGGCCCCACACTGAAGCTTTCTTT
TRBD2 TRBJ2-2 TRBV7-4 few CASSPPGLMREIGGELFF TGTGCCAGCAGCCCCCCTGGGTTAATGCGGGAGATCGGCGGGGAGCTGTTTTTT
TRBD1 TRBJ1-2 TRBV27 NA CASSFHGQGAGYTF TGTGCCAGCAGTTTCCACGGACAGGGCGCGGGCTACACCTTC
NA TRBJ2-3 TRBV6-6 NA CASSYSAVHTDTQYF TGTGCCAGCAGTTATTCAGCGGTACACACAGATACGCAGTATTTT
NA TRBJ1-4 TRBV15 few CATSRAGNEKLFF TGTGCCACCAGCAGAGCGGGTAATGAAAAACTGTTTTTT
TRBD2 TRBJ2-3 TRBV18 few CASSPSSGGRTDTQYF TGTGCCAGCTCACCAAGTAGCGGGGGACGCACAGATACGCAGTATTTT
TRBD1 TRBJ2-1 TRBV15 few CATSYRGNEQFF TGTGCCACCAGTTACAGGGGTAATGAGCAGTTCTTC
NA TRBJ1-4 TRBV5-8 NA CASSLGGGQRHEKLFF TGTGCCAGCAGCTTGGGGGGGGGACAAAGACACGAAAAACTGTTTTTT
NA TRBJ2-1 TRBV28 NA CASSSARLYNEQFF TGTGCCAGCAGTTCGGCTCGTCTCTACAATGAGCAGTTCTTC
NA TRBJ2-7 TRBV19 NA CASSMKDRFYEQYF TGTGCCAGTAGTATGAAAGACAGATTCTACGAGCAGTACTTC
NA TRBJ2-7 TRBV14 once CASSPEFQGRYEQYF TGTGCCAGCAGCCCTGAATTTCAGGGTAGGTACGAGCAGTACTTC
NA TRBJ2-7 TRBV3-1 few CASSSPGRYEQYF TGTGCCAGCAGCTCCCCCGGGAGATACGAGCAGTACTTC